Shown below are 9 T cell receptor beta chains from a single sample sequenced in a study of CD8 T cells in Susac syndrome. The RNA, about 0.45 to 1 ug, was put through reverse transcription using random hexamers. TCRdb reprocessed the immunoSEQ multiplex PCR reads via MiXCR and lists one record per CDR3 protein. The sample yields 65,000 to 95,000 distinct CDR3 sequences, about 94% seen once. Sequencing was done on a sample of CD8+ T cells from PBMCs. The receptor set was obtained from a human donor with Susac syndrome.

This chain uses TRBV24-1 with TRBJ1-1; 8 bases map to TRBD1. This CDR3 is 15 amino acids long. CDR1 and CDR2 (germline): KGHDR, SFDVKD. After removal of 2 bases from V and 7 bases from J, the junction contained 8 bases not matched to a gene. The CDR3, as DNA: TGTGCCACCAGTGATTCCCCGACAGGGGTTGGTGAAGCTTTCTTT. It codes for CATSDSPTGVGEAFF.

The gene calls are TRBV7-2 and TRBJ2-7; no clear D gene. CDR3 size: 13 residues. Trimming left V 3 bases short and J 3 bases short, with 9 bases between. In germline, CDR1 is SGHTA, CDR2 FQGNSA. This chain's CDR3 is CASSFFRVYEQYF. CDR3 sequence (DNA): TGTGCCAGCAGCTTTTTTCGAGTCTACGAGCAGTACTTC.

This chain connects TRBV6-5 to TRBJ2-2, with TRBD2 identical over 9 bases. V was pared by 2 bases and J by 1 base, with 14 bases of the junction left unmatched. The germline V gene has CDR1 MNHEY and CDR2 SVGAGI. This CDR3 region has 20 residues. CDR3 residues: CASSYPRDTETSGNTGELFF. As DNA, the CDR3 is TGTGCCAGCAGTTACCCTAGAGATACGGAGACTAGCGGGAACACCGGGGAGCTGTTTTTT.

The chain recombines TRBV4-2 with TRBJ2-5, with a possible D match to TRBD2 (5 bases). The CDR3 extends over 16 amino acids. CDR1 is LGHNA and CDR2 is YNFKEQ in the germline V gene. V shed 0 bases and J shed 4 bases, with 15 bases lying between them. The CDR3 reads CASSQEEGPGSETQYF. DNA of the CDR3: TGTGCCAGCAGCCAAGAAGAGGGCCCCGGGTCAGAGACCCAGTACTTC.

This sequence joins TRBV20-1 and TRBJ1-1; 9 bases agree with TRBD1. The CDR3 length is 13 residues. CDR1 is DFQATT, CDR2 SNEGSKA, per germline (reference sequence). After removal of 5 bases from V and 6 bases from J, the junction contained 7 bases not matched to a gene. CDR3 DNA sequence: TGCAGTGCTGACAGGGGGGGAACGGCTGAAGCTTTCTTT. This encodes CSADRGGTAEAFF.

The chain couples TRBV10-3 to TRBJ2-7; no clear D. The germline gives CDR1 ENHRY, CDR2 SYGVKD. Trimming removed 6 bases from V and 1 base from J, with 4 bases in between. This CDR3 spans 11 amino acids. CDR3 coding DNA: TGTGCCATCAGCGGGTCCTACGAGCAGTACTTC. It codes for CAISGSYEQYF.

The chain recombines TRBV30 with TRBJ2-5; no definite D call. The CDR3 sequence is 14 residues long. The V end lost 2 bases, the J end lost 5 bases, and 15 bases lay between the germline ends. The germline CDR1 and CDR2 sequences are GTSNPN and SVGIG (reference sequence). As DNA, the CDR3 is TGTGCCTGGAGTCCCGATCCCGTCGAGGAGACCCAGTACTTC. Amino acids: CAWSPDPVEETQYF.

For the CDR3, the DNA is TGTGCCAGCTCACCATCGGACAACGAGCAGTACTTC. It codes for CASSPSDNEQYF. V is TRBV18 and J is TRBJ2-7; a weak D match, TRBD1 (5 bases). V lost 2 bases, J lost 5 bases, and 7 bases lay in between. This CDR3 is 12 amino acids long. Germline values: CDR1 KGHSH, CDR2 LQKENI.

The chain is built from TRBV14 and TRBJ2-1; D may be TRBD2 (5 bases). Trimming pared 1 base from V and 7 bases from J, leaving 8 bases between. CDR3 length equals 13 residues. Germline lookup yields CDR1 SGHDN and CDR2 FVKESK. The DNA for the CDR3 is TGTGCCAGCAGCCAAGGACCGGGGAATGAGCAGTTCTTC. As protein: CASSQGPGNEQFF. The whole variable domain, filled in from reference TRBV14 and TRBJ2-1, reads EAGVTQFPSHSVIEKGQTVTLRCDPISGHDNLYWYRRVMGKEIKFLLHFVKESKQDESGMPNNRFLAERTGGTYSTLKVQPAELEDSGVYFCASSQGPGNEQFFGPGTRLTVL.